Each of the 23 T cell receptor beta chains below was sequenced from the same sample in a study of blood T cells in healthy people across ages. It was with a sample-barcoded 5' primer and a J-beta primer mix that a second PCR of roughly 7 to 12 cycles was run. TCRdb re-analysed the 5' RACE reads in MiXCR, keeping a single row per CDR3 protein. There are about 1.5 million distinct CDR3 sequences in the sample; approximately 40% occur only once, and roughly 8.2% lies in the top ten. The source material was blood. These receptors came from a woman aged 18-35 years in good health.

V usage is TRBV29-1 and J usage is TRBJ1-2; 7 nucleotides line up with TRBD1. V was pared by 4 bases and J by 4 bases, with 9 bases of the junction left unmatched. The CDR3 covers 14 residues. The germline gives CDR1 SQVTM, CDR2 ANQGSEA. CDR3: CSVAGTATSYGYTF. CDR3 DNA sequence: TGCAGCGTTGCCGGGACAGCGACATCCTATGGCTACACCTTC.

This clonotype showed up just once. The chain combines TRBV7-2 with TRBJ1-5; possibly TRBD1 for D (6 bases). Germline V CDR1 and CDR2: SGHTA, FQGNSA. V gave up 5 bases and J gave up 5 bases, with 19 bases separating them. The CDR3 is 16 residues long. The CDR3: CASSHTGGQGHQPQHF. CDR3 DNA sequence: TGTGCCAGCAGCCATACCGGGGGGCAGGGTCATCAGCCCCAGCATTTT.

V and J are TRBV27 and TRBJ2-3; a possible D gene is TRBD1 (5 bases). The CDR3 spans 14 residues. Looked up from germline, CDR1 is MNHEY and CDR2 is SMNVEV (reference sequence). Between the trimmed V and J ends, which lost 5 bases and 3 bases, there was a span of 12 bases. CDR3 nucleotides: TGTGCCAGCAGTACTCACAGGAGAACAGATACGCAGTATTTT. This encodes CASSTHRRTDTQYF.

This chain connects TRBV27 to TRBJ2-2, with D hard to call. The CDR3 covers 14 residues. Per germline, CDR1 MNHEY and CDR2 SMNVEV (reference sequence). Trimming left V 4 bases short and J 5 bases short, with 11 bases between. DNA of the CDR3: TGTGCCAGCAGTTCCAGACTTTTGACCGGGGAGCTGTTTTTT. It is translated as CASSSRLLTGELFF.

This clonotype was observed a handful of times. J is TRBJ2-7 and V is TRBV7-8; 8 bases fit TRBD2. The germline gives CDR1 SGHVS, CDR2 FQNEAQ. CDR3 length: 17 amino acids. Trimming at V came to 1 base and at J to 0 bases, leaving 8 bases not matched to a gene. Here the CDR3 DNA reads TGTGCCAGCAGCTTAGGTATTACGGGAGGGAACTCCTACGAGCAGTACTTC. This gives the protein CASSLGITGGNSYEQYF.

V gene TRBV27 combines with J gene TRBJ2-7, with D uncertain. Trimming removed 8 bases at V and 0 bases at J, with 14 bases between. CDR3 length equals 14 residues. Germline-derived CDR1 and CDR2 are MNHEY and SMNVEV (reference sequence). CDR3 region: CASGARSYSYEQYF. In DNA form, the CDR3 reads TGTGCCAGCGGCGCTAGGTCCTACTCCTACGAGCAGTACTTC.

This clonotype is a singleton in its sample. CDR3 coding DNA: TGTGCCAGCAGCACCTGGACTGTGGCCAACGTCCTGACTTTC. This sequence encodes CASSTWTVANVLTF. The J gene is TRBJ2-6, the V gene TRBV7-9, with D possibly matching TRBD2 (5 bases). Germline V lookup: CDR1 SEHNR, CDR2 FQNEAQ (reference sequence). V was trimmed by 5 bases and J by 6 bases, leaving 11 bases between them. The CDR3 is made up of 14 amino acids. The entire variable domain, with the rest obtained from reference TRBV7-9 and TRBJ2-6, is as follows: DTGVSQNPRHKITKRGQNVTFRCDPISEHNRLYWYRQTLGQGPEFLTYFQNEAQLEKSRLLSDRFSAERPKGSFSTLEIQRTEQGDSAMYLCASSTWTVANVLTFGAGSRLTVL.

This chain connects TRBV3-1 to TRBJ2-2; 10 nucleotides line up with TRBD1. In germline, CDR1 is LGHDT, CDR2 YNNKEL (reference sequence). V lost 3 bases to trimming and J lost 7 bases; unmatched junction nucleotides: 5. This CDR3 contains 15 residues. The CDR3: CASSQRDRGNGELFF. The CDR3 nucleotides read TGTGCCAGCAGCCAGAGGGACAGGGGTAACGGGGAGCTGTTTTTT. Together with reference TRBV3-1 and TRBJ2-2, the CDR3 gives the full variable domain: DTAVSQTPKYLVTQMGNDKSIKCEQNLGHDTMYWYKQDSKKFLKIMFSYNNKELIINETVPNRFSPKSPDKAHLNLHINSLELGDSAVYFCASSQRDRGNGELFFGEGSRLTVL.

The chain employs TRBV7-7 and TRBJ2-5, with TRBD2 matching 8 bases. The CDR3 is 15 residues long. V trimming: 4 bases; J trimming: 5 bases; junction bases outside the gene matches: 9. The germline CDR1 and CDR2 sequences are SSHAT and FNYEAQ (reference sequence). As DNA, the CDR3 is TGTGCCAGCAGCTCCTTTCGGGAGGGCATCGAGACCCAGTACTTC. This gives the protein CASSSFREGIETQYF.

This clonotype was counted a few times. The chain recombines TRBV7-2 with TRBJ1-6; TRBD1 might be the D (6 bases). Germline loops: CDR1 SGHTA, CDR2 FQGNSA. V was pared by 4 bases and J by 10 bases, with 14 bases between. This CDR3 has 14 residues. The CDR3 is CASSSDRFDSPLHF. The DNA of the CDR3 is TGTGCCAGCAGCTCTGACAGGTTTGACTCACCCCTCCACTTT.

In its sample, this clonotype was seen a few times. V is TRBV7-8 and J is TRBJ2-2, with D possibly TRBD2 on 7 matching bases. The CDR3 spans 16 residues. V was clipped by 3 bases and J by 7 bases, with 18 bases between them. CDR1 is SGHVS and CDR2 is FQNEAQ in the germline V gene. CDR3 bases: TGTGCCAGCAGCTTGCGGCCCAGGGGAGGGGGCGGGGAGCTGTTTTTT. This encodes CASSLRPRGGGGELFF.

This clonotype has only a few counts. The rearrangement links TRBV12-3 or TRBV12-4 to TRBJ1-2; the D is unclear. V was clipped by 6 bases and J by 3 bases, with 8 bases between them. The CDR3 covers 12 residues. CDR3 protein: CASRSGYYGYTF. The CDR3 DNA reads TGTGCCAGCAGGTCCGGTTACTATGGCTACACCTTC.

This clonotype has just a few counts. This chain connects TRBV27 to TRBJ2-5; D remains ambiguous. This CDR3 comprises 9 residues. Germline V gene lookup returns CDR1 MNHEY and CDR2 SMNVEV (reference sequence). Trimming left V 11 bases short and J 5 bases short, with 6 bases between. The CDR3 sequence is CADRETQYF. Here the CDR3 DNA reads TGTGCCGACCGGGAGACCCAGTACTTC.

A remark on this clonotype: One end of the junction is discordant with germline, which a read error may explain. CDR3 sequence (DNA): TGTGCCGGCAGTCCCTTGACAGTGAATAGCAATCAGCCCCAGCATTTT. This sequence encodes CAGSPLTVNSNQPQHF. The chain has TRBV6-1 and TRBJ1-5; weak D call: TRBD1 (5 bases). The germline V gene encodes CDR1 MNHNS and CDR2 SASEGT. The CDR3 consists of 16 residues.

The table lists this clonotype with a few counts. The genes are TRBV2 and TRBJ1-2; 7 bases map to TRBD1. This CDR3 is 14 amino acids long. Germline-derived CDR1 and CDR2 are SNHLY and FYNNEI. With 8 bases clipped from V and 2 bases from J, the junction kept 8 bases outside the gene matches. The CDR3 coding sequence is TGTGCCAGCGCCGACAGGGTCTCGAACTATGGCTACACCTTC. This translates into CASADRVSNYGYTF.

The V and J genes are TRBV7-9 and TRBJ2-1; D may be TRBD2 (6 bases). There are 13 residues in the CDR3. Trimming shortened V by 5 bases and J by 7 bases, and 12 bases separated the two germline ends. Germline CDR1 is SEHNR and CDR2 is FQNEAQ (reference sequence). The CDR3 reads CASSGGEWNEQFF. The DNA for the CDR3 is TGTGCCAGCAGCGGAGGGGAATGGAATGAGCAGTTCTTC.

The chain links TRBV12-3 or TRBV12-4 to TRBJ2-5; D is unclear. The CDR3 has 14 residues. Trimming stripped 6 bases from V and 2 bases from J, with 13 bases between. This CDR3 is CASRPTRHQETQYF. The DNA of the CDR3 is TGTGCCAGCAGACCGACCAGACATCAAGAGACCCAGTACTTC.

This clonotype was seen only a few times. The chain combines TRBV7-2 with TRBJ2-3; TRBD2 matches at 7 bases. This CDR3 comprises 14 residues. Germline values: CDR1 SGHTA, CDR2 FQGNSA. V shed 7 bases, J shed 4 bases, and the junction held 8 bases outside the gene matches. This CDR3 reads CASTRVAGADTQYF. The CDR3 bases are TGTGCCAGCACGCGGGTAGCGGGTGCAGATACGCAGTATTTT.

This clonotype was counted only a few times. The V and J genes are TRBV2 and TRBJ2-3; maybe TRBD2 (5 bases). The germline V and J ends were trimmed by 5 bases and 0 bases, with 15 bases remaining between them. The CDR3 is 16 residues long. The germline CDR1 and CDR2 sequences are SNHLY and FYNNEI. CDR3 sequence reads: CASSSEAVTSTDTQYF. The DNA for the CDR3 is TGTGCCAGCAGTTCGGAAGCGGTAACTAGCACAGATACGCAGTATTTT.

The CDR3 sequence is CASSGRFNEKLFF. CDR3 DNA sequence: TGTGCCAGCAGTGGGCGGTTTAATGAAAAACTGTTTTTT. The chain links TRBV25-1 to TRBJ1-4, with D unclear. CDR3 size: 13 residues. V was trimmed by 4 bases and J by 4 bases, leaving 7 bases between them. The germline CDR1 and CDR2 sequences are MGHDK and SYGVNS.

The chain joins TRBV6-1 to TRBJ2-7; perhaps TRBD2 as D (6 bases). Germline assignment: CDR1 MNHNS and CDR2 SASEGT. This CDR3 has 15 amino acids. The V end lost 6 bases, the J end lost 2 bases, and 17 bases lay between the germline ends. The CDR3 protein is CASSRAMEGTYEQYF. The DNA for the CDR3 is TGTGCCAGCAGCCGGGCGATGGAGGGGACCTACGAGCAGTACTTC.

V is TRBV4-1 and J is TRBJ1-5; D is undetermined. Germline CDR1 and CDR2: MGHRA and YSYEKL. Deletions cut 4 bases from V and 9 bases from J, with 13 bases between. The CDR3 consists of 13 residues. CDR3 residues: CASSPLGGGPQHF. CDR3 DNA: TGCGCCAGCAGCCCCCTGGGAGGTGGGCCCCAGCATTTT.

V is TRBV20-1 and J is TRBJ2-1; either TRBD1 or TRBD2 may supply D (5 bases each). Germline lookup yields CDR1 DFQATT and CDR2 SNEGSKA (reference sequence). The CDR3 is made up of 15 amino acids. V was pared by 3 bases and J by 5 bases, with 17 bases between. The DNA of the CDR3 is TGCAGTGCTAGCAGGGCCGGGGCCAAGCACAATGAGCAGTTCTTC. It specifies CSASRAGAKHNEQFF.